The rows below give T cell receptor beta chains drawn from one sample of a study of cytomegalovirus exposure and HLA in healthy donors. Profiling relied on immunoSEQ multiplex PCR, and the TCRdb table lists in-frame clones only, not all of them. The sample lists tens of thousands of clones, around 82% occurring once. The sample taken for sequencing was PBMCs. The receptors stem from a woman in her late teens or twenties in good health and CMV-seropositive. The CDR3 runs from the conserved cysteine through the conserved F or W. The order of the fields is clone size, V gene, D gene, J gene, CDR3 DNA, CDR3 protein. The D gene is left open where the match is weak. The size entry is marked missing in some rows and otherwise reads once, few, many or a size class.

abundance: NA; v_gene: TRBV28; d_gene: NA; j_gene: TRBJ2-4; CDR3nt: TGTGCCAGCAGCTGGGGGCAGGGCCGGGGAAACATTCAGTACTTC; CDR3aa: CASSWGQGRGNIQYF
abundance: NA; v_gene: TRBV6-1; d_gene: NA; j_gene: TRBJ2-7; CDR3nt: TGTGCCAGCAGTGAGCCCGGGAACGAGCAGTACTTC; CDR3aa: CASSEPGNEQYF
abundance: NA; v_gene: TRBV7-2; d_gene: TRBD1; j_gene: TRBJ2-7; CDR3nt: TGTGCCAGCAGGCGGGACAGGGGGTTGGGCGAGCAGTACTTC; CDR3aa: CASRRDRGLGEQYF
abundance: NA; v_gene: TRBV10-3; d_gene: TRBD2; j_gene: TRBJ2-7; CDR3nt: TGTGCCACATCGTCGAATAGCGGGACCCCCAACTTAGAGCAGTACTTC; CDR3aa: CATSSNSGTPNLEQYF
abundance: NA; v_gene: TRBV6-4; d_gene: TRBD2; j_gene: TRBJ2-2; CDR3nt: TGTGCCAGCACCGGGGGGAAGAACACCTTTATAAAGCACACCGGGGAGCTGTTTTTT; CDR3aa: CASTGGKNTFIKHTGELFF
abundance: NA; v_gene: TRBV28; d_gene: TRBD1; j_gene: TRBJ1-2; CDR3nt: TGTGCCAGCAGTTCATACGCAGGGGGCCCCAACTATGGCTACACCTTC; CDR3aa: CASSSYAGGPNYGYTF
abundance: few; v_gene: TRBV29-1; d_gene: TRBD1; j_gene: TRBJ2-7; CDR3nt: TGCAGCGGGGTAGGGACAGGGGACCCCGAGCAGTACTTC; CDR3aa: CSGVGTGDPEQYF
abundance: NA; v_gene: TRBV19; d_gene: TRBD2; j_gene: TRBJ2-3; CDR3nt: TGTGCCAGTAGTGGCCGGGACTACTTAGATACGCAGTATTTT; CDR3aa: CASSGRDYLDTQYF
abundance: NA; v_gene: TRBV27; d_gene: NA; j_gene: TRBJ1-6; CDR3nt: TGTGCCAGCAGTTTAATGGCAGGGGATAATTCACCCCTCCACTTT; CDR3aa: CASSLMAGDNSPLHF
abundance: NA; v_gene: TRBV7-9; d_gene: NA; j_gene: TRBJ2-1; CDR3nt: TGTGCCAGCAGCGCCTACGAAATATCCTACAATGAGCAGTTCTTC; CDR3aa: CASSAYEISYNEQFF
abundance: NA; v_gene: TRBV28; d_gene: NA; j_gene: TRBJ1-6; CDR3nt: TGTGCCAGCAGTTCACGCCTTGACACAGAGCGGGGCTCCTATAATTCACCCCTCCACTTT; CDR3aa: CASSSRLDTERGSYNSPLHF
abundance: few; v_gene: TRBV28; d_gene: TRBD1; j_gene: TRBJ1-5; CDR3nt: TGTGCCAGCACCTTAGGGGGCCCAGGGGGGAGTAGCAATCAGCCCCAGCATTTT; CDR3aa: CASTLGGPGGSSNQPQHF
abundance: NA; v_gene: TRBV5-6; d_gene: NA; j_gene: TRBJ1-6; CDR3nt: TGTGCCAGCAGGAGTAGCCCAGGGAATAATTCACCCCTCCACTTT; CDR3aa: CASRSSPGNNSPLHF
abundance: NA; v_gene: TRBV9; d_gene: TRBD1; j_gene: TRBJ2-1; CDR3nt: TGTGCCAGCAGCCAGAGGGGGCGGAATGAGCAGTTCTTC; CDR3aa: CASSQRGRNEQFF
abundance: NA; v_gene: TRBV6-1; d_gene: NA; j_gene: TRBJ1-6; CDR3nt: TGTGCCAGCAGTGAACGTGGAGGGGAGTTTTATAATTCACCCCTCCACTTT; CDR3aa: CASSERGGEFYNSPLHF
abundance: NA; v_gene: TRBV9; d_gene: NA; j_gene: TRBJ1-3; CDR3nt: TGTGCCAGCAGCACTCGACAGGGAAACACCATATATTTT; CDR3aa: CASSTRQGNTIYF
abundance: NA; v_gene: TRBV7-9; d_gene: TRBD1; j_gene: TRBJ1-2; CDR3nt: TGTGCCAGCAGCCCAAGGGACAGACAACCAAACTATGGCTACACCTTC; CDR3aa: CASSPRDRQPNYGYTF
abundance: few; v_gene: TRBV12-1; d_gene: NA; j_gene: TRBJ1-5; CDR3nt: TGTGCCAGCAGCTTCACAGGGACGGGCAATCAGCCCCAGCATTTT; CDR3aa: CASSFTGTGNQPQHF
abundance: NA; v_gene: TRBV6-5; d_gene: NA; j_gene: TRBJ2-5; CDR3nt: TGTGCCAGCAGTCCTACCAGGGAAGAGACCCAGTACTTC; CDR3aa: CASSPTREETQYF
abundance: NA; v_gene: TRBV7-3; d_gene: NA; j_gene: TRBJ2-3; CDR3nt: TGTGCCAGCAGCCTCGGGGGGCGGCAGGGATCGGGTACGCAGTATTTT; CDR3aa: CASSLGGRQGSGTQYF
abundance: NA; v_gene: TRBV7-2; d_gene: NA; j_gene: TRBJ2-3; CDR3nt: TGTGCCAGCAGCTTATTCCCCAGGGGCACAGATACGCAGTATTTT; CDR3aa: CASSLFPRGTDTQYF
abundance: NA; v_gene: TRBV6-5; d_gene: TRBD2; j_gene: TRBJ2-5; CDR3nt: TGTGCCAGCAGTTCTACTAGCGGGGGGGCAGAGACCCAGTACTTC; CDR3aa: CASSSTSGGAETQYF
abundance: once; v_gene: TRBV28; d_gene: NA; j_gene: TRBJ1-1; CDR3nt: TGTGCCAGCAGTTTTTTAGTGGCTAGACCGGACAGTCCGTACACTGAAGCTTTCTTT; CDR3aa: CASSFLVARPDSPYTEAFF
abundance: NA; v_gene: TRBV27; d_gene: NA; j_gene: TRBJ1-2; CDR3nt: TGTGCCAGCAGTCCACGGGGTCCCTATGGCTACACCTTC; CDR3aa: CASSPRGPYGYTF
abundance: NA; v_gene: TRBV11-3; d_gene: TRBD2; j_gene: TRBJ2-2; CDR3nt: TGTGCCAGCAGCTTAGGCCTTAGCGGGGACTCCGGGGAGCTGTTTTTT; CDR3aa: CASSLGLSGDSGELFF
abundance: NA; v_gene: TRBV7-6; d_gene: NA; j_gene: TRBJ2-5; CDR3nt: TGTGCCAGCAGCCAACGGTTACAGCAAGAGACCCAGTACTTC; CDR3aa: CASSQRLQQETQYF
abundance: NA; v_gene: TRBV7-2; d_gene: NA; j_gene: TRBJ2-1; CDR3nt: TGTGCCAGCAGAGTGCAGGGCGCCGGTCTCGGGCAGTTCTTC; CDR3aa: CASRVQGAGLGQFF
abundance: NA; v_gene: TRBV11-2; d_gene: TRBD2; j_gene: TRBJ2-7; CDR3nt: TGTGCCAGCAGCCACCGTAGACTAGCGGGGGGCTACGAGCAGTACTTC; CDR3aa: CASSHRRLAGGYEQYF
abundance: NA; v_gene: TRBV5-6; d_gene: NA; j_gene: TRBJ1-1; CDR3nt: TGTGCCAGCAGCTTCACGACGGGGAACACTGAAGCTTTCTTT; CDR3aa: CASSFTTGNTEAFF
abundance: NA; v_gene: TRBV19; d_gene: TRBD2; j_gene: TRBJ2-1; CDR3nt: TGTGCCACCGTTAGACTAGCGGGGGGGCGCAATGAGCAGTTCTTC; CDR3aa: CATVRLAGGRNEQFF
abundance: NA; v_gene: TRBV5-1; d_gene: TRBD2; j_gene: TRBJ2-7; CDR3nt: TGCGCCAGCACCCCGACTAGCGGAAGCTCCTACGAGCAGTACTTC; CDR3aa: CASTPTSGSSYEQYF
abundance: NA; v_gene: TRBV7-3; d_gene: NA; j_gene: TRBJ2-1; CDR3nt: TGTGCCAGCAGCTCCCTTAGCGACCCCTCCTACAATGAGCAGTTCTTC; CDR3aa: CASSSLSDPSYNEQFF
abundance: NA; v_gene: TRBV10-3; d_gene: NA; j_gene: TRBJ2-3; CDR3nt: TGTGCCATCAGTGAGTCCGGCAGGGGCCCAGATACGCAGTATTTT; CDR3aa: CAISESGRGPDTQYF
abundance: NA; v_gene: TRBV28; d_gene: TRBD1; j_gene: TRBJ2-7; CDR3nt: TGTGCCAGCAGTTCGGTTGGGACAGGGGGCTTCGAGCAGTACTTC; CDR3aa: CASSSVGTGGFEQYF
abundance: NA; v_gene: TRBV6-5; d_gene: NA; j_gene: TRBJ1-2; CDR3nt: TGTGCCAGCAGTCGTGGGGGGGCGCGCGGCTACACCTTC; CDR3aa: CASSRGGARGYTF
abundance: NA; v_gene: TRBV29-1; d_gene: NA; j_gene: TRBJ1-2; CDR3nt: TGCAGCGTTGGAGCCCAGACTTCCTATGGCTACACCTTC; CDR3aa: CSVGAQTSYGYTF
abundance: NA; v_gene: TRBV27; d_gene: NA; j_gene: TRBJ1-1; CDR3nt: TGTGCCAGCGGGTACGGCGGCACTGAAGCTTTCTTT; CDR3aa: CASGYGGTEAFF
abundance: NA; v_gene: TRBV14; d_gene: NA; j_gene: TRBJ1-1; CDR3nt: TGTGCCAGCAGCCGCCCAGGGCGGACTGAAGCTTTCTTT; CDR3aa: CASSRPGRTEAFF
abundance: NA; v_gene: TRBV19; d_gene: TRBD1; j_gene: TRBJ1-4; CDR3nt: TGTGCCAGTAGTAGGGGACAGGGGCAAAAACTGTTTTTT; CDR3aa: CASSRGQGQKLFF
abundance: NA; v_gene: TRBV6-5; d_gene: NA; j_gene: TRBJ1-6; CDR3nt: TGTGCCAGCAGCCCGGGGTTTTTAGGTGATTCACCCCTCCACTTT; CDR3aa: CASSPGFLGDSPLHF
abundance: NA; v_gene: TRBV30; d_gene: TRBD2; j_gene: TRBJ2-1; CDR3nt: TGTGCCTGGAGTGTGCCTAGCGGGGGGAATAGGGAGTTCTTC; CDR3aa: CAWSVPSGGNREFF
abundance: few; v_gene: TRBV7-2; d_gene: NA; j_gene: TRBJ1-5; CDR3nt: TGTGCCAGCAGCTTACTCAATCAGCCCCAGCATTTT; CDR3aa: CASSLLNQPQHF
abundance: once; v_gene: TRBV7-2; d_gene: TRBD1; j_gene: TRBJ1-2; CDR3nt: TGTGCCAGCAGCACAGACAGGGCAAACTATGGCTACACCTTC; CDR3aa: CASSTDRANYGYTF
abundance: many; v_gene: TRBV6-1; d_gene: NA; j_gene: TRBJ2-7; CDR3nt: TGTGCCTACTACGAGCAGTACTTC; CDR3aa: CAYYEQYF
abundance: NA; v_gene: TRBV5-1; d_gene: TRBD2; j_gene: TRBJ2-3; CDR3nt: TGCGCCAGCAGCTTGGGGTCTAGCGGGGGCCATGATACGCAGTATTTT; CDR3aa: CASSLGSSGGHDTQYF
abundance: NA; v_gene: TRBV19; d_gene: NA; j_gene: TRBJ2-5; CDR3nt: TGTGCCAGTAGTCCTCGGGTCCGGGAGACCCAGTACTTC; CDR3aa: CASSPRVRETQYF
abundance: NA; v_gene: TRBV2; d_gene: NA; j_gene: TRBJ2-1; CDR3nt: TGTGCCAGCAGCGAAAAGAAACGGACAGCCACTAACAATGAGCAGTTCTTC; CDR3aa: CASSEKKRTATNNEQFF
abundance: few; v_gene: TRBV9; d_gene: NA; j_gene: TRBJ1-1; CDR3nt: TGTGCCAGCAGCGTAGGAGGAAGGACTGAAGCTTTCTTT; CDR3aa: CASSVGGRTEAFF
abundance: NA; v_gene: TRBV7-8; d_gene: TRBD1; j_gene: TRBJ2-7; CDR3nt: TGTGCCAGCAGACAACCGGGACAGACCCGCACCTACGAGCAGTACTTC; CDR3aa: CASRQPGQTRTYEQYF
abundance: NA; v_gene: TRBV11-2; d_gene: NA; j_gene: TRBJ2-7; CDR3nt: TGTGCCAGCGGAGTCGGAGTTTACGAGCAGTACTTC; CDR3aa: CASGVGVYEQYF
abundance: NA; v_gene: TRBV23-1; d_gene: NA; j_gene: TRBJ2-7; CDR3nt: TGCGCCAGCAGCGACAGGCCCCACTACGAGCAGTACTTC; CDR3aa: CASSDRPHYEQYF
abundance: NA; v_gene: TRBV25-1; d_gene: TRBD1; j_gene: TRBJ1-5; CDR3nt: TGTGCCAGTGAGACAGGGACGGGTTTTAGTCAGCCCCAGCATTTT; CDR3aa: CASETGTGFSQPQHF
abundance: NA; v_gene: TRBV6-5; d_gene: TRBD2; j_gene: TRBJ2-1; CDR3nt: TGTGCCAGCAGCGGGACTAGCGGGGGGGACGCTTGGTTCTTC; CDR3aa: CASSGTSGGDAWFF
abundance: NA; v_gene: TRBV5-4; d_gene: TRBD1; j_gene: TRBJ1-2; CDR3nt: TGTGCCAGCAGCCCAAGGGGACAGGACTATGGCTACACCTTC; CDR3aa: CASSPRGQDYGYTF
abundance: NA; v_gene: TRBV6-5; d_gene: NA; j_gene: TRBJ1-1; CDR3nt: TGTGCCAGCAGTTACACCGGAGGGGCGGAGAACACTGAAGCTTTCTTT; CDR3aa: CASSYTGGAENTEAFF